The TCR beta chain described here comes from a study of cytomegalovirus exposure and HLA in healthy donors. The wider study: Researchers previously reported finding more than 100 million unique TCR beta sequences from around 200 million T cells. The study's findings and limits: Most of the TCR beta V segments (in an earlier analysis) were productive either about 90% or about 30% of the time. Presence/absence analyses took donor sequencing depth as roughly uniform. Later work associated around 18,000 TCR beta sequences with HLA alleles at 0.05 false discovery rate.

With respect to this clone: Its target is not known.

V lost 6 bases, J lost 3 bases, and 8 bases stayed unmatched. This CDR3 is built from 14 residues. The germline V gene has CDR1 GTSNPN and CDR2 SVGIG (reference sequence). The PCR contained 60 Vbeta and 13 Jbeta primers. Only in-frame clones appear in the TCRdb table, and some are missing; sequencing was by immunoSEQ multiplex PCR. In the table there are under 200,000 clones, almost 80% of which are singletons. Sequencing input: PBMCs. J is TRBJ2-7 and V is TRBV30; TRBD2 matches 10 bases. This receptor was identified in a man aged 30 to 45 in good health and CMV-seronegative. In nucleotides, the CDR3 is TGTGCCTGCGTTAGACTAGCGGGCGGCTACGAGCAGTACTTC. It codes for CACVRLAGGYEQYF.